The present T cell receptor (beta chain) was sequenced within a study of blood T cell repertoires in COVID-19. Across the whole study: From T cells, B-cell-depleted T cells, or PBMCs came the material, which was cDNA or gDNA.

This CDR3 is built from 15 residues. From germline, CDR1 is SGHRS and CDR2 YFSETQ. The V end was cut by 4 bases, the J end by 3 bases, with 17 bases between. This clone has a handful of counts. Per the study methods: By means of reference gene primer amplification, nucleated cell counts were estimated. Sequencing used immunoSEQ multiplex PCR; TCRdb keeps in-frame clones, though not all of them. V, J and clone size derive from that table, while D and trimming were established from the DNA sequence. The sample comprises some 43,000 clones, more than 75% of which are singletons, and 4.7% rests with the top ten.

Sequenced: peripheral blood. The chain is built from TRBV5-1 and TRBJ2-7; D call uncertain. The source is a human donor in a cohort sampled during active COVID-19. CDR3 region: CASSVEQPRNYEQYF. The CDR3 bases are TGCGCCAGCAGCGTTGAACAACCCCGAAACTACGAGCAGTACTTC.